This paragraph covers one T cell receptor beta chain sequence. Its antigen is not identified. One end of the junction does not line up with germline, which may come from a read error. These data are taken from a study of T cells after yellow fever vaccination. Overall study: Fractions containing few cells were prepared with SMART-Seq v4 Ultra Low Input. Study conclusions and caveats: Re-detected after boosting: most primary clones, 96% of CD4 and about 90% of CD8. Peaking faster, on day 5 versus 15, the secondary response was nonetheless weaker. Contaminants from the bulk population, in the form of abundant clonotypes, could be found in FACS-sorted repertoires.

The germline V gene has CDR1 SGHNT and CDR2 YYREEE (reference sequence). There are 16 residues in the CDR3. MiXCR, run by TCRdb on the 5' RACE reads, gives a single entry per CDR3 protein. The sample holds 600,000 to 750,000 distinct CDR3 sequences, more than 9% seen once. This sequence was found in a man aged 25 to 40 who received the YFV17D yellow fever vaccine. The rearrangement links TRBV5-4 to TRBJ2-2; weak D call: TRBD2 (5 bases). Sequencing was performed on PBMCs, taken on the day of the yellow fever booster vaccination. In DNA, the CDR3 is TGTGCCAGCAGGCTGGACGGAGAGGAGAACACCGGGGAGCTGTCTTTT. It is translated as CASRLDGEENTGELSF.